A selection of T cell receptor beta chains follows, all from one sample in a study of blood T cells in healthy people across ages. TCRdb fed the 5' RACE reads into MiXCR, producing one record per CDR3 protein. The data hold 1.5 million to 2 million distinct CDR3 sequences, with 35% to 50% observed a single time. The sequenced sample consisted of blood. These receptors originate from a human donor in good health. Each CDR3 is given with its conserved first and last residue. A D gene is named only where the DNA matches it firmly. Part of the rows lack a size; the others show once, few, many or a class for expanded clones.

D gene	V gene	clone size	J gene	CDR3 DNA	CDR3 protein
.	TRBV7-9	.	TRBJ1-1	TGTGCCAGCACCCCCGGGGGATCGTCTACTGAAGCTTTCTTT	CASTPGGSSTEAFF
.	TRBV7-2	.	TRBJ1-2	TGTGCCAGCAGCTTGCGACAGGCGCATGGCTACACCTTC	CASSLRQAHGYTF
TRBD1	TRBV20-1	.	TRBJ1-2	TGCAGTGCACAGGGGGGGACAGGCCGAAACTATGGCTACACCTTC	CSAQGGTGRNYGYTF
TRBD2	TRBV6-6	.	TRBJ2-5	TGTGCCAGCAGTCCAAGGCGCGGGGGGGCCCTGAGAGAGACCCAGTACTTC	CASSPRRGGALRETQYF
.	TRBV29-1	.	TRBJ1-2	TGCAGCGTTGACCCTCCCACAGGCGGCTACACCTTC	CSVDPPTGGYTF
.	TRBV4-3	.	TRBJ1-1	TGCGCCAGCAGCCAAGACAGGGGAAATCGAGCTTTCTTT	CASSQDRGNRAFF
.	TRBV2	once	TRBJ2-5	TGTGCCGGCAGCGGAGTAGGTGCTTGGGGGGAGCAGTACTTC	CAGSGVGAWGEQYF
.	TRBV6-5	.	TRBJ2-2	TGTGCCAGCACAACATTAAGGGTTTCCACCGGGGAGCTGTTTTTT	CASTTLRVSTGELFF
.	TRBV15	.	TRBJ1-2	TGTGCCACCAGCCCCATAGGGGCAGGGGAGTTGTCGAACTATGGCTACACCTTC	CATSPIGAGELSNYGYTF
.	TRBV5-5	many	TRBJ2-1	TGTGCCAGCAGCTTGTTATATGGGGACCATGAGCAGTTCTTC	CASSLLYGDHEQFF
TRBD1	TRBV29-1	few	TRBJ1-1	TGCAGCGCCCGACAGGGGCCGAACACTGAAGCTTTCTTT	CSARQGPNTEAFF
.	TRBV6-2/TRBV6-3	few	TRBJ2-7	TGTGCCAGCAGGACTGGGGGTCTCCACGAGCAGTACTTC	CASRTGGLHEQYF
.	TRBV10-3	.	TRBJ2-7	TGTGCCATCAGTATCTCCGGGACGGAGGCCTACGAGCAGTACTTC	CAISISGTEAYEQYF
TRBD1	TRBV5-5	.	TRBJ2-7	TGTGCCAGCATGGGACAGGTGAGCTCCTACGAGCAGTACTTC	CASMGQVSSYEQYF
.	TRBV9	.	TRBJ1-1	TGTGCCAGTGGTCCCAGTGGGGGCGCGTCGAGTGAAGCTTTCTTT	CASGPSGGASSEAFF
TRBD2	TRBV11-2	.	TRBJ2-3	TGTGCCAGCCGCTGGGGGGGAGCCGCAGATACGCAGTATTTT	CASRWGGAADTQYF
TRBD2	TRBV3-1	.	TRBJ2-7	TGTGCCAGCAGCCAAGATAGTCTAGCGGGCTACTACGAGCAGTACTTC	CASSQDSLAGYYEQYF
TRBD1	TRBV6-2/TRBV6-3	.	TRBJ2-1	TGTGCCAGCAGAGGACAGGCGGAAAGGAATGAGCAGTTCTTC	CASRGQAERNEQFF
TRBD1	TRBV7-9	few	TRBJ1-1	TGTGCCAGCAGCTTCGACTATCAGGGGGCGGAGGGAGCTTTCTTT	CASSFDYQGAEGAFF
TRBD2	TRBV7-2	.	TRBJ2-2	TGTGCCAGCACTCTGGGACTACCTAACACCGGGGAGCTGTTTTTT	CASTLGLPNTGELFF
.	TRBV12-3/TRBV12-4	few	TRBJ1-4	TGTGCCAGCAGTTTTATCGGGAGGACTAATGAAAAACTGTTTTTT	CASSFIGRTNEKLFF
TRBD2	TRBV3-1	.	TRBJ2-1	TGTGCCAGCAGCCTCAGCGGGGAAGGCTACAATGAGCAGTTCTTC	CASSLSGEGYNEQFF